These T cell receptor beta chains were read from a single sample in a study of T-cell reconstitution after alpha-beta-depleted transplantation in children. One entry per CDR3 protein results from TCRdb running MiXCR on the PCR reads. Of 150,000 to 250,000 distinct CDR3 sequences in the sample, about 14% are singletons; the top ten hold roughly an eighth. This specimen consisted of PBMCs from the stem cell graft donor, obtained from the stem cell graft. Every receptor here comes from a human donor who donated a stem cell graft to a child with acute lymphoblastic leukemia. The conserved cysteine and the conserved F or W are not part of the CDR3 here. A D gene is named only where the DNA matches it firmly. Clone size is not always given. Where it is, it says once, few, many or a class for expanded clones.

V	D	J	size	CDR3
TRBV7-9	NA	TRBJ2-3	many	ASSLEGSTDTQY
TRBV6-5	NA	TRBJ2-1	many	ASTPLDNNEQF
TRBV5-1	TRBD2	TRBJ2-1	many	ASSLGTSGSGYNEQF
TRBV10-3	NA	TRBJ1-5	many	AISESDYQPQH
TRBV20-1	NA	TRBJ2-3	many	SARLGDTQY
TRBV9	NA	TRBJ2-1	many	ASSVSQRADEQF
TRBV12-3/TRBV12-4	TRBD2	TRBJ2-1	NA	ASSLGGRLYNEQF
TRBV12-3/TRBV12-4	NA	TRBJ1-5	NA	ASSQDRFNQPQH
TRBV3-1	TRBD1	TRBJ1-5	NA	ASSQDIGTDQPQH
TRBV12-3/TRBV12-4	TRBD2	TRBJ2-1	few	ASTPGTSGRGGDYNEQF
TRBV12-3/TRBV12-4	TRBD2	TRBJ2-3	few	ASSPIREGLYLPDTQY
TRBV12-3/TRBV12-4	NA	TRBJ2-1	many	ASSLQVNEQF
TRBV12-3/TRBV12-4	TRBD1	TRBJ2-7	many	ASGKGTVNYEQY
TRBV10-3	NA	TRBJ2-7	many	AISESSYEQY
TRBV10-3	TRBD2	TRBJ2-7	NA	AIRGGSGAYEQY
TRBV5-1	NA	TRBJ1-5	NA	ASSLKVLSNQPQH
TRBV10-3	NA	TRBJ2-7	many	AISVEAYEQY
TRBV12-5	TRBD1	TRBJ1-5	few	ASGFFGTGNNQPQH
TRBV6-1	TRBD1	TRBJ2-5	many	ASRDTGTGLSHQQETQY
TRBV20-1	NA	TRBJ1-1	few	SASTANTEAF
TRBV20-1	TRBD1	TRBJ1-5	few	SARSRTGLFNQPQH
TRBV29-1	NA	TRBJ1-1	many	SVSESTSGNTEAF
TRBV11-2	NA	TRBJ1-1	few	ASSFNLRVEAF
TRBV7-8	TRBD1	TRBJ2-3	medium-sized	ASSLVGGQGGNTQY
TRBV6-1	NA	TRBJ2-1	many	ASSAQGYGEQF
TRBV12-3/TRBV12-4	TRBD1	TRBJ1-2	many	ASSLRQGGHYGYT